A single sample gave rise to the 26 T cell receptor beta chains below, sequenced in a study of CD8+CD57+ T cells in acquired aplastic anemia. Researchers used genomic DNA as the template to profile TCR beta VDJ and CDR3. TCRdb used MiXCR to reprocess the reads, holding one entry per CDR3 protein. This sample has roughly 420,000 distinct CDR3 sequences, with 65% to 75% found just once. The sequenced sample consisted of sorted CD4+, CD8+, or CD8+CD57+ T cells (not recorded which) from PBMCs. The receptors shown here come from a human donor in good health, serving as a control.

To note about this clonotype: Germline and junction disagree at one end, which may indicate a read error. The chain recombines TRBV7-3 with TRBJ2-1; TRBD1 matches 9 bases. CDR3 size: 15 residues. Germline values: CDR1 SGHTA, CDR2 FQGTGA. The DNA of the CDR3 is TGTGCCAGCAGCTCCGACAGGGGGAGTTACAATGGGCAGTTCTTC. Translated, it gives CASSSDRGSYNGQFF.

The chain is built from TRBV7-7 and TRBJ2-7, with TRBD1 matching 7 bases. The CDR3 sequence is 16 residues long. V shed 5 bases and J 3 bases; nucleotides not matched to a gene: 13. CDR1 is SSHAT, CDR2 FNYEAQ, per germline (reference sequence). The CDR3 spells CASSPLPGQSLYEQYF. The CDR3 coding sequence is TGTGCCAGCAGCCCTCTACCGGGACAGTCCCTCTACGAGCAGTACTTC.

Details on this clonotype: At one boundary the junction diverges from the germline segment, which might be a read error. This chain joins TRBV12-3 or TRBV12-4 and TRBJ2-7; TRBD1 matches at 9 bases. There are 14 residues in the CDR3. CDR3 nucleotides: TGTGCTAGTGGTTACGGGACAGGGTCCTACAAGCAGTACTTC. Translation gives CASGYGTGSYKQYF.

The rearrangement links TRBV15 to TRBJ2-7, with a tentative D call TRBD2 (5 bases). From germline, CDR1 is LNHNV and CDR2 YYDKDF (reference sequence). This CDR3 has 15 amino acids. Trimming removed 1 base from V and 7 bases from J, with 17 bases in between. The CDR3 reads CATSRARDRANEQYF. The CDR3 DNA follows: TGTGCCACCAGCAGAGCCCGGGATAGGGCCAATGAGCAGTACTTC. Supplemented by reference TRBV15 and TRBJ2-7, the full variable domain reads DAMVIQNPRYQVTQFGKPVTLSCSQTLNHNVMYWYQQKSSQAPKLLFHYYDKDFNNEADTPDNFQSRRPNTSFCFLDIRSPGLGDTAMYLCATSRARDRANEQYFGPGTRLTVT.

The V gene is TRBV20-1, the J gene TRBJ1-4; 9 nucleotides align to TRBD1. The CDR3 spans 13 residues. The V and J ends lost 6 bases and 3 bases, in that order; junction bases with no gene match: 2. Germline loops: CDR1 DFQATT, CDR2 SNEGSKA (reference sequence). CDR3 sequence reads: CSARQGANEKLFF. The CDR3, as DNA: TGCAGTGCCAGACAGGGGGCTAATGAAAAACTGTTTTTT.

This clonotype was recorded many times. The chain employs TRBV20-1 and TRBJ1-4; D possibly corresponds to TRBD1 (5 bases). Trimming pared 0 bases from V and 5 bases from J, leaving 13 bases between. The CDR3 runs 15 residues. From germline, CDR1 is DFQATT and CDR2 SNEGSKA (reference sequence). The chain's CDR3 is CSARDRVGANEKLFF. The DNA of the CDR3 is TGCAGTGCTAGAGATCGGGTAGGGGCCAATGAAAAACTGTTTTTT.

The chain joins TRBV9 to TRBJ1-6; perhaps TRBD1 as D (6 bases). V lost 2 bases and J lost 14, with 23 bases in between. Looked up from germline, CDR1 is SGDLS and CDR2 is YYNGEE. CDR3 size: 16 residues. The CDR3 sequence is CASSVGVGTGSASLHF. The DNA for the CDR3 is TGTGCCAGCAGCGTGGGAGTAGGCACAGGGTCTGCGTCCCTCCACTTT.

In this sample, this clonotype turned up many times. The chain has TRBV27 and TRBJ2-2; unclear D gene. The CDR3 length is 15 residues. Germline V gene sequence: CDR1 MNHEY, CDR2 SMNVEV (reference sequence). V shed 2 bases and J shed 1 base, with 8 bases lying between them. CDR3 in DNA: TGTGCCAGCAGTTTACTGGGCGGGAACACCGGGGAGCTGTTTTTT. Translating it yields CASSLLGGNTGELFF.

Comments on this clonotype: The missing conserved phenylalanine or tryptophan at the end of this CDR3 makes a read error likely. The DNA is left out, because the CDR3 cannot be placed on it with certainty; the CDR3 is given as TCRdb lists it. The V gene is TRBV7-2, the J gene TRBJ1-5; the table gives TRBD1 as D, unverified against the DNA. Germline V gene sequence: CDR1 SGHTA, CDR2 FQGNSA. The CDR3 adds up to 13 amino acids, both ends counted. This CDR3 reads CASSLVPTETGYV.

As concerns this clonotype: The junction does not match germline at one end; this may be a read error. The chain couples TRBV7-3 to TRBJ2-7, with a tentative D call TRBD2 (6 bases). The CDR3 sequence is 14 residues long. The germline gives CDR1 SGHTA, CDR2 FQGTGA. The CDR3 DNA sequence: TGTGCCAGCAGCGTGTCGCGACTAGTCTACGAGGAGTTCTTC. Its translation is CASSVSRLVYEEFF.

On this clonotype itself: Germline is not matched at one junction end, which may reflect a read error. The DNA of the CDR3 is TGTGCCAGCAGCGGGGGGGTCCGCAATCAGCCCCAGCACTTT. This sequence encodes CASSGGVRNQPQHF. The genes are TRBV7-2 and TRBJ1-5, with D maybe TRBD1 (5 bases). Germline-derived CDR1 and CDR2 are SGHTA and FQGNSA. CDR3 length: 14 residues.

As to this clonotype: Germline is not matched at one junction end, which may reflect a read error. The CDR3 region is CASSVSPTGGNSHF. DNA for the CDR3: TGTGCCAGCAGCGTGTCTCCTACAGGAGGTAATTCACACTTC. The rearrangement links TRBV9 to TRBJ2-7, with D possibly called TRBD1 or TRBD2 (5 bases each). Germline V gene lookup returns CDR1 SGDLS and CDR2 YYNGEE. This CDR3 is 14 amino acids long.

V is TRBV10-3 and J is TRBJ1-5; 7 nucleotides align to TRBD1. This CDR3 region has 14 residues. Germline V gene lookup returns CDR1 ENHRY and CDR2 SYGVKD. Losses at the gene ends were 6 bases for V and 1 base for J; bases not matched to a gene: 3. The CDR3 sequence is CAISRDRSNQPQHF. The CDR3 DNA reads as TGTGCCATCAGCCGGGACAGAAGCAATCAGCCCCAGCATTTT.

The V gene is TRBV12-3 or TRBV12-4, the J gene TRBJ1-5; D unclear. The V end lost 6 bases, the J end lost 5 bases, and 14 bases lay between the germline ends. The CDR3 totals 14 residues. The chain's CDR3 is CASSQDWGDQPQHF. Written as DNA, the CDR3 is TGTGCCAGCAGCCAAGATTGGGGAGATCAGCCCCAGCATTTT.

The chain couples TRBV5-4 to TRBJ1-2; D gene uncertain. Germline values: CDR1 SGHNT, CDR2 YYREEE (reference sequence). V dropped 4 bases and J dropped 8 bases, with 15 bases sitting between them. This CDR3 has 13 residues. The chain's CDR3 is CASSASRGQGYTF. The CDR3, as DNA: TGTGCCAGCAGCGCAAGCCGCGGGCAAGGCTACACCTTC.

Remarks on this clonotype: This may be a read error, as it is one base from a much larger clone. This chain joins TRBV7-2 and TRBJ1-2; TRBD1 matches at 9 bases. The CDR3 is 16 amino acids. The germline V gene has CDR1 SGHTA and CDR2 FQGNSA. CDR3 sequence (DNA): TGCGCCAGCAGCCAAGATCTACCGGGACAGGGCCATGGCTACACCTTC. It translates to CASSQDLPGQGHGYTF.

The chain couples TRBV11-3 to TRBJ1-2; 7 bases agree with TRBD1. Per germline, CDR1 SGHNT and CDR2 YENEEA. The CDR3 spans 13 residues. Trimming took 5 bases from V and 6 from J; bases not matched to a gene: 6. The CDR3 bases are TGTGCCAGCAGCCAGACAGGGAGGAATGGCTACACCTTC. This sequence encodes CASSQTGRNGYTF. The complete variable domain, with remaining parts taken from reference TRBV11-3 and TRBJ1-2, reads EAGVVQSPRYKIIEKKQPVAFWCNPISGHNTLYWYLQNLGQGPELLIRYENEEAVDDSQLPKDRFSAERLKGVDSTLKIQPAELGDSAVYLCASSQTGRNGYTFGSGTRLTVV.

The rearrangement links TRBV20-1 to TRBJ2-5; 7 bases are a match to TRBD1. The germline V gene has CDR1 DFQATT and CDR2 SNEGSKA (reference sequence). The trim removed 3 bases at V and 12 bases at J, leaving 10 bases unmatched. This CDR3 has 12 residues. The CDR3, as DNA: TGCAGTGCTAGTTTGGGACAGCCGTATGAGTACTTC. This codes for CSASLGQPYEYF.

This clonotype was recorded at least ten times. This chain uses TRBV9 with TRBJ1-2, with D tentatively TRBD1 (5 bases). V lost 3 bases and J 2 bases, leaving 17 bases between the germline ends. CDR1 is SGDLS, CDR2 YYNGEE, per germline. CDR3 length: 16 amino acids. CDR3 amino acids: CASSGVLGVVNYGYTF. CDR3 coding DNA: TGTGCCAGCAGCGGAGTTTTAGGGGTCGTCAACTATGGCTACACCTTC.

V is TRBV6-5 and J is TRBJ2-5, with 12 bases that match TRBD1. CDR1 is MNHEY, CDR2 SVGAGI, per germline. CDR3 length equals 20 residues. J lost 5 bases, V lost 0 bases, and 16 bases had no gene match. The CDR3 region is CASSYSLGQGAIAESETQYF. The CDR3 DNA reads as TGTGCCAGCAGTTACTCGTTGGGACAGGGGGCTATCGCAGAGTCGGAGACCCAGTACTTC.

This clonotype was seen repeatedly, ten times or more. V gene TRBV6-2 or TRBV6-3 combines with J gene TRBJ2-6; D possibly corresponds to TRBD2 (6 bases). The germline V and J ends were trimmed by 7 bases and 1 base, with 14 bases remaining between them. The germline gives CDR1 MNHEY, CDR2 SVGEGT. The CDR3 spans 16 residues. The CDR3 DNA reads TGTGCCAGCACCAGATATGGAGGGTCTGGGGCCAACGTCCTGACTTTC. Its translation is CASTRYGGSGANVLTF.

The table lists this clonotype with many counts. The chain has TRBV6-5 and TRBJ1-1, with TRBD1 matching over 7 bases. The CDR3 contains 14 residues. CDR1 is MNHEY and CDR2 is SVGAGI in the germline V gene. The ends lost 2 bases at V and 11 bases at J; junction bases unmatched: 11. The CDR3, as DNA: TGTGCCAGCAGTTACAAGGCAGGGGGAAGCATGGCTTTCTTT. Encoded protein: CASSYKAGGSMAFF.

The V call is TRBV25-1, the J call TRBJ2-3; weak D call: TRBD2 (6 bases). Germline-derived CDR1 and CDR2 are MGHDK and SYGVNS. The V and J ends lost 6 bases and 3 bases respectively, with 13 bases between them. The CDR3 consists of 14 residues. CDR3: CASSVLAGTDTQYF. Here the CDR3 DNA reads TGTGCCAGCAGCGTACTAGCAGGGACAGATACGCAGTATTTT.

There are a few counts of this clonotype. The chain couples TRBV29-1 to TRBJ2-1; the match to TRBD1 covers 10 bases. The germline V gene has CDR1 SQVTM and CDR2 ANQGSEA. The ends lost 6 bases at V and 9 bases at J; junction bases unmatched: 11. This CDR3 has 14 residues. CDR3 loop: CSVAPGQGRGEQFF. Written as DNA, the CDR3 is TGCAGCGTGGCGCCGGGACAGGGGAGGGGTGAGCAGTTCTTC.

As to this clonotype: Germline and junction disagree at one end, which may indicate a read error. The chain combines TRBV5-1 with TRBJ2-7, with D perhaps given as TRBD1 or TRBD2 (9 bases each). The germline V gene encodes CDR1 SGHRS and CDR2 YFSETQ. This CDR3 has 14 amino acids. CDR3 DNA sequence: TGTGCCAGCAGCCCAGCGGGGGGACAGGGCGAGCAGTACTTC. As protein: CASSPAGGQGEQYF. The full variable domain, rest sourced from reference TRBV5-1 and TRBJ2-7, is KAGVTQTPRYLIKTRGQQVTLSCSPISGHRSVSWYQQTPGQGLQFLFEYFSETQRNKGNFPGRFSGRQFSNSRSEMNVSTLELGDSALYLCASSPAGGQGEQYFGPGTRLTVT.

The V gene is TRBV7-2, the J gene TRBJ2-7; 9 bases match TRBD1. The CDR3 length is 15 residues. J gave up 13 bases and V 5 bases, and 18 bases lay outside the gene matches. Per the germline V gene, CDR1 is SGHTA and CDR2 is FQGNSA. The CDR3 DNA reads TGTGCCAGCAGCCCGACGGGACAGGGCTACGAGCAGTACTACTTC. Amino acids: CASSPTGQGYEQYYF.